The source of this T cell receptor (beta chain) is a study of T cells after yellow fever vaccination. About the research overall: Fractions with few cells were prepared using SMART-Seq v4 Ultra Low Input. Overall study results and limits: Post-booster reappearance was seen for most primary-vaccination clones (just under 97% CD4, around 88% CD8). Contaminants from the bulk population, in the form of abundant clonotypes, could be found in FACS-sorted repertoires.

A universal primer site and UMIs were added as TCR cDNA was made by 5'RACE template switching. TCRdb reprocessed the 5' RACE reads via MiXCR and lists one record per CDR3 protein. The table has a few hundred thousand distinct CDR3 sequences, approximately 4% seen once. Germline CDR1 SEHNR, CDR2 FQNEAQ (reference sequence). The ends lost 0 bases at V and 3 bases at J; junction bases unmatched: 3. CDR3 size: 16 residues. About this clonotype: Its target is unknown.

This receptor was identified in a man between 18 and 29 years old who received the YFV17D yellow fever vaccine. Sample: PBMCs, taken 5 days after the yellow fever booster vaccination. This chain connects TRBV7-9 to TRBJ1-2; 11 nucleotides align to TRBD1. The CDR3 DNA reads TGTGCCAGCAGCTTAGCAGGACAGGGGGCCCACTATGGCTACACCTTC. Protein: CASSLAGQGAHYGYTF.